What follows describes a single T cell receptor beta chain. This specimen comes from a study of blood T cell repertoires in COVID-19. Study details: Specimens from acute and convalescent COVID-19 originated in the United States, Italy and Spain. Nucleic acid was either cDNA or gDNA, and it came from T cells, B-cell-depleted T cells, or PBMCs.

In the authors' workflow: Scientists estimated how many nucleated cells there were by amplifying reference gene primers. Assay used: immunoSEQ multiplex PCR; TCRdb lists only in-frame clones, some missing. The V and J calls and clone size are taken from that table; D and trimming were inferred from the DNA. Counted here are 200,000 to 250,000 clones, about 78% occurring once; the ten biggest clones make up under 8.5%. The CDR3 sequence is 13 residues long. V was cut by 7 bases and J by 2 bases, with 11 bases left in between. The TCR was taken from a woman aged 65 to 85 with acute or convalescent COVID-19. Specimen: peripheral blood. V and J are TRBV12-3 or TRBV12-4 and TRBJ2-5, with D unresolved. Here the CDR3 DNA reads TGTGCCAGCAAAGAAACAGCACAAGAGACCCAGTACTTC. The encoded protein is CASKETAQETQYF.